Here is one T cell receptor beta chain with its context. This specimen belongs to a study of blood T cell repertoires in COVID-19. The germline V gene has CDR1 MDHEN and CDR2 SYDVKM. V shed 5 bases and J shed 0 bases, with 10 bases lying between them. The CDR3 extends over 14 amino acids. The data were produced by immunoSEQ multiplex PCR, yet TCRdb's version contains in-frame clones alone and is incomplete. The sample records fewer than 65,000 clones, approximately 90% being singletons. This sequence joins TRBV28 and TRBJ1-1; D is undetermined. Input material: peripheral blood. The clonotype was recovered from a woman in her sixties or seventies with active or convalescent COVID-19. The CDR3 DNA is TGTGCCAGCAGTCCATGGGCCCTGAACACTGAAGCTTTCTTT. It translates to CASSPWALNTEAFF. Variable domain in full (rest from reference TRBV28 and TRBJ1-1): DVKVTQSSRYLVKRTGEKVFLECVQDMDHENMFWYRQDPGLGLRLIYFSYDVKMKEKGDIPEGYSVSREKKERFSLILESASTNQTSMYLCASSPWALNTEAFFGQGTRLTVV.